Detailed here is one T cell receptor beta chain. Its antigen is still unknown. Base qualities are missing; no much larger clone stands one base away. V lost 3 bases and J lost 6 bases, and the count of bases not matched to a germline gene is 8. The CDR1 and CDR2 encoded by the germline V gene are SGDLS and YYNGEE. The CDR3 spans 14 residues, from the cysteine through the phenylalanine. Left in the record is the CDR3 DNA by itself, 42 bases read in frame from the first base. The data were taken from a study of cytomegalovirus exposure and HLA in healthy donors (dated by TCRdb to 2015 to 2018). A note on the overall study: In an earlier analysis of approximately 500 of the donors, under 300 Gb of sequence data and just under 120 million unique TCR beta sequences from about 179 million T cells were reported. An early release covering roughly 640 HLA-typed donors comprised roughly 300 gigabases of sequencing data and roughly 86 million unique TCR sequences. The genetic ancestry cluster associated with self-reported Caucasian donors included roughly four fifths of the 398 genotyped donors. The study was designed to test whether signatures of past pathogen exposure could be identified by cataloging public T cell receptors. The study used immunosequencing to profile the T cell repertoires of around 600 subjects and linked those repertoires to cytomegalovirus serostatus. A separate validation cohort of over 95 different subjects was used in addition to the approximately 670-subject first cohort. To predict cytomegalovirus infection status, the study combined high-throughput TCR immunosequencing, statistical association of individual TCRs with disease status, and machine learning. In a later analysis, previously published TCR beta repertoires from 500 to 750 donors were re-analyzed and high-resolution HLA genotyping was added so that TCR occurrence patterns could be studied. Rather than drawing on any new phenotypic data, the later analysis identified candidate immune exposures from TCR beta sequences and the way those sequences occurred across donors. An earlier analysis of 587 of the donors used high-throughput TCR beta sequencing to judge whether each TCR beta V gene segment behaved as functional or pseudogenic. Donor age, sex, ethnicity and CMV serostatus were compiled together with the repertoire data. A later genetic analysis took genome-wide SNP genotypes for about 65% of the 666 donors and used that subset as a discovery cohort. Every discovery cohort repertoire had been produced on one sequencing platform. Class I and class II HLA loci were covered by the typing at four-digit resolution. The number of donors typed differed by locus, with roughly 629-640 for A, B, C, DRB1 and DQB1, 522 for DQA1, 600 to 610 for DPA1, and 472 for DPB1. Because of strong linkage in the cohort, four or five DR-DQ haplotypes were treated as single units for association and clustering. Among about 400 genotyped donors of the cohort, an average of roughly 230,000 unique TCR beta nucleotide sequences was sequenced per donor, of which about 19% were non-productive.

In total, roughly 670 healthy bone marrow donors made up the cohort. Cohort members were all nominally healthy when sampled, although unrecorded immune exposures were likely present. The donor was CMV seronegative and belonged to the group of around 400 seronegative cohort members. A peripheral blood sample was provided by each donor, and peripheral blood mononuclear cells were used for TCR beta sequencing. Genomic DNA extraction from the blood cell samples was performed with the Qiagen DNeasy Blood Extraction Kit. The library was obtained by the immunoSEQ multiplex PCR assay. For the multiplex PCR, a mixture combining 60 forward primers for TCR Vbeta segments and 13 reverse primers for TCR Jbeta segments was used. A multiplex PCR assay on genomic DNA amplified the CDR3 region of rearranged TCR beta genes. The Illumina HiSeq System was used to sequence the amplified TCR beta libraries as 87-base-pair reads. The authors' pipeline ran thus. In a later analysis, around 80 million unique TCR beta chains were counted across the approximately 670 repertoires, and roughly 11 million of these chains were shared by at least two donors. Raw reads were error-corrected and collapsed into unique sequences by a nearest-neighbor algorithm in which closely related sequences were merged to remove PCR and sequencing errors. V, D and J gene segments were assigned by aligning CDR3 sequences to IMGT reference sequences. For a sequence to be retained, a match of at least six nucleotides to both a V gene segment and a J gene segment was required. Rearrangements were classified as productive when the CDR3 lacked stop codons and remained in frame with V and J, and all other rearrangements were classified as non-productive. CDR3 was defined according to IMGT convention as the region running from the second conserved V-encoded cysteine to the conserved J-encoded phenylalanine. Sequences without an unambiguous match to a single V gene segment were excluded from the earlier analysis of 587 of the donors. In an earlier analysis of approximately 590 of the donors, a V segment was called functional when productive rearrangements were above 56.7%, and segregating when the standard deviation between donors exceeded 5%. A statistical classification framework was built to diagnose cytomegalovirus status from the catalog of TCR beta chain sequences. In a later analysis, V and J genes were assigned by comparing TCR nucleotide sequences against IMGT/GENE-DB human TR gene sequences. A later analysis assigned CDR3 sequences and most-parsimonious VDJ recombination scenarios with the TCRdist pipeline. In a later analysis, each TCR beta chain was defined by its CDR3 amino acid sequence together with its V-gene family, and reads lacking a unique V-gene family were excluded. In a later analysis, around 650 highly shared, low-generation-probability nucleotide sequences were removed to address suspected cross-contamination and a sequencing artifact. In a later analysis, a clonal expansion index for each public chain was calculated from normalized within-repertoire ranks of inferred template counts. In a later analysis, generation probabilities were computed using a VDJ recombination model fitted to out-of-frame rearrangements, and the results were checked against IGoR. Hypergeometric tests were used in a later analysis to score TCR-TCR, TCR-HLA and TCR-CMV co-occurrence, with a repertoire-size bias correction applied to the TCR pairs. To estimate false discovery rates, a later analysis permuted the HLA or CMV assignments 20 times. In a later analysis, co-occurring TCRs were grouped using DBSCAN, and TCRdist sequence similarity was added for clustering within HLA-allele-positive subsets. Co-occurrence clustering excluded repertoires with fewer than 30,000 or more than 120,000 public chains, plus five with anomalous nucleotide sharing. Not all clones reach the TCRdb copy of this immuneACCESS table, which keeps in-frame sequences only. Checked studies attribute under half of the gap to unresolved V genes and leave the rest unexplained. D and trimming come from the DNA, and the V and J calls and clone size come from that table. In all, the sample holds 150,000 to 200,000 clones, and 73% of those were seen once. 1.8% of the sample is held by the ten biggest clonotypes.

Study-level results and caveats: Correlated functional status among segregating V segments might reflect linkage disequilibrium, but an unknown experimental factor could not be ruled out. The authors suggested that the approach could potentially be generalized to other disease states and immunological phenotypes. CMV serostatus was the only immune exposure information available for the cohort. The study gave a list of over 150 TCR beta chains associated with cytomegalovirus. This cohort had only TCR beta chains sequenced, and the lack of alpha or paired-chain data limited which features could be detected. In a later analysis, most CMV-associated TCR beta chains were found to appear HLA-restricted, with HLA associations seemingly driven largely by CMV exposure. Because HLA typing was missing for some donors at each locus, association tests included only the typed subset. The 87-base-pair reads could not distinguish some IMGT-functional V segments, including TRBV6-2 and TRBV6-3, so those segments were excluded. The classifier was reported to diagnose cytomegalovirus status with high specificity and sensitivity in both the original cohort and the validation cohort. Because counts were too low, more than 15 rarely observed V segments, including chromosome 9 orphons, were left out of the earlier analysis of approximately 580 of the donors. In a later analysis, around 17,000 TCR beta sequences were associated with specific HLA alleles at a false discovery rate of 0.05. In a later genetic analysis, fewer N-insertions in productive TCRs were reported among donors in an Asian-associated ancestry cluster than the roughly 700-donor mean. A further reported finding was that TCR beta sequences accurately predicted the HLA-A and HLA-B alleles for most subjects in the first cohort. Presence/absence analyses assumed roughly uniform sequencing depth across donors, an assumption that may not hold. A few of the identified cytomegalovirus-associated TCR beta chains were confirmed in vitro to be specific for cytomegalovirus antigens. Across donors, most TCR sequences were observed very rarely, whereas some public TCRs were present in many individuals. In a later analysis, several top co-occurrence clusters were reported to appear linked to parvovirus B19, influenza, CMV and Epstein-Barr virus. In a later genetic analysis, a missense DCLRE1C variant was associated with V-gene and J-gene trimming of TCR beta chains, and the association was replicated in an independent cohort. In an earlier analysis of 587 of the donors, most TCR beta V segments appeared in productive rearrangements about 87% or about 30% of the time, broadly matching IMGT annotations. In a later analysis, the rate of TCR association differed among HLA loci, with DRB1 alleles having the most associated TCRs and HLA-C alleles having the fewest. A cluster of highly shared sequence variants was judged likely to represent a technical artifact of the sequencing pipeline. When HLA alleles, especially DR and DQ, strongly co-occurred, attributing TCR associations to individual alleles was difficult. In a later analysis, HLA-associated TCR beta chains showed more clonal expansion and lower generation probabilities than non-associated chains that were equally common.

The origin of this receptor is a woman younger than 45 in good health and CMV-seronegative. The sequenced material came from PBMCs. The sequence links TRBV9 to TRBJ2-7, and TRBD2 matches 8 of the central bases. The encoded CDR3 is CASSDTGGPREQYF. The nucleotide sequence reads TGTGCCAGCAGCGACACGGGAGGGCCTCGCGAGCAGTACTTC. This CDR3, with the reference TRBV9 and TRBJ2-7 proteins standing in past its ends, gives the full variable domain DSGVTQTPKHLITATGQRVTLRCSPRSGDLSVYWYQQSLDQGLQFLIQYYNGEERAKGNILERFSAQQFPDLHSELNLSSLELGDSALYFCASSDTGGPREQYFGPGTRLTVT.